The clone carrying this T cell receptor (beta chain) came up once. These data are taken from a study of blood T cell repertoires in COVID-19. Study summary: The United States, Italy and Spain provided the acute and convalescent COVID-19 samples. T cells, B-cell-depleted T cells, or PBMCs provided the cDNA or gDNA that served as material.

Trimming at V came to 4 bases and at J to 4 bases, leaving 10 bases not matched to a gene. The germline gives CDR1 SGHDT, CDR2 YYEEEE. The CDR3 runs to 16 residues. In the authors' methods: The assay estimated nucleated cells by amplifying reference gene primers. Only in-frame clones appear in the TCRdb table, and some are missing; sequencing was by immunoSEQ multiplex PCR. Clonal size and the V and J genes are those of that table, whereas D and trimming came from the DNA. The table lists more than 250,000 clones, roughly 80% of them singletons. The sequenced sample was peripheral blood. The chain uses TRBV5-6 and TRBJ2-3; the match to TRBD2 covers 9 bases. This clonotype was sampled from a man in his 60s who had recovered from COVID-19. The CDR3 is CASSKRAGGFADTQYF. The CDR3 DNA follows: TGTGCCAGCAGCAAGCGAGCGGGAGGTTTCGCAGATACGCAGTATTTT.